This is a list of T cell receptor beta chains from one sample in a study of cytotoxic CD8 clonotypes in ibrutinib-treated CLL. This table comes from immunoSEQ multiplex PCR, and its TCRdb copy is limited to in-frame clones, with some not included. This sample has 250,000 to 350,000 clones, with approximately 76% found just once. The source was PBMCs, collected at disease progression, from a patient treated with ibrutinib. The origin of the receptors is a human donor with chronic lymphocytic leukemia. The CDR3 runs from the conserved cysteine through the conserved F or W. Each record gives: V gene, D gene, clone size, J gene, CDR3 DNA, CDR3 protein. A D gene is named only where the DNA matches it firmly. The size entry is marked missing in some rows and otherwise reads once, few, many or a size class.

>TRBV5-1|-|-|TRBJ1-6
TGCGCCAGCAGCTTGGCCCAGGGCGCATATAATTCACCCCTCCACTTT
CASSLAQGAYNSPLHF
>TRBV6-1|-|few|TRBJ2-7
TGTGCCAGCAGTGTAGGGACCTACGAGCAGTACTTC
CASSVGTYEQYF
>TRBV23-1|TRBD2|-|TRBJ2-7
TGCGCCAGCAGTCAACCGGGACTAGCGGGTACAGAGCAGTACTTC
CASSQPGLAGTEQYF
>TRBV7-2|TRBD2|few|TRBJ2-7
TGTGCCAGCAGCTTAGTTAGGGTAGCGGGGTACTACGAGCAGTACTTC
CASSLVRVAGYYEQYF
>TRBV7-3|TRBD2|-|TRBJ2-2
TGTGCCAGCAGCCCCAGGCTAGCGGGGAACACCGGGGAGCTGTTTTTT
CASSPRLAGNTGELFF
>TRBV19|-|many|TRBJ2-1
TGTGCCAGTAGTATTGTTTTAGCAAACAATGAGCAGTTCTTC
CASSIVLANNEQFF
>TRBV2|-|few|TRBJ1-6
TGTGCCAGCAGTGACTCCTATAATTCACCCCTCCACTTT
CASSDSYNSPLHF
>TRBV5-1|-|few|TRBJ2-3
TGCGCCAGCAGCTTACAGGACACAGATACGCAGTATTTT
CASSLQDTDTQYF
>TRBV19|TRBD2|few|TRBJ2-5
TGTGCCAGTAGAAATCCAGCGGGACAAGAGACCCAGTACTTC
CASRNPAGQETQYF
>TRBV29-1|-|-|TRBJ1-1
TGCAGCGTTGAACTACTTTTGAGCAACACTGAAGCTTTCTTT
CSVELLLSNTEAFF
>TRBV18|TRBD2|-|TRBJ2-3
TGTGCCAGCGCCAAGTGGACTAGAACGCTCCCCAGCACAGATACGCAGTATTTT
CASAKWTRTLPSTDTQYF
>TRBV4-1|-|-|TRBJ2-7
TGCGCCAGCAGCACCCCCTGGGCCGACGAGCAGTACTTC
CASSTPWADEQYF
>TRBV7-6|TRBD1|-|TRBJ1-2
TGTGCCAGCAGCGGAGCACAAGGACAGGGCTATGGCTACACCTTC
CASSGAQGQGYGYTF
>TRBV11-2|TRBD1|-|TRBJ2-7
TGTGCCAGCAGTTACTCCGGGACAGCCTACGAGCAGTACTTC
CASSYSGTAYEQYF
>TRBV18|-|-|TRBJ2-2
TGTGCCAGCAACCGGGGCACCGGGGAGCTGTTTTTT
CASNRGTGELFF
>TRBV5-8|-|-|TRBJ1-1
TGTGCCAGCAGCTTTGTGCCTCTTAGGACTGAAGCTTTCTTT
CASSFVPLRTEAFF
>TRBV28|-|-|TRBJ1-4
TGTGCCAGCAGGCATCAGACCACCCTTCCTAATGAAAAACTGTTTTTT
CASRHQTTLPNEKLFF
>TRBV5-1|-|-|TRBJ1-3
TGCGCCAGCAGCTTGGGGACTTTTAGCTCTGGAAACACCATATATTTT
CASSLGTFSSGNTIYF
>TRBV13|-|few|TRBJ1-2
TGTGCCAGCAGCTTAGGGTGGTCCAGCTACACCTTC
CASSLGWSSYTF
>TRBV6-5|TRBD1|-|TRBJ2-3
TGTGCCAGCAGCACACTGACAGGGACCTCACCGTATTTT
CASSTLTGTSPYF
>TRBV10-1|TRBD2|-|TRBJ2-7
TGCGCCATCGCGACTAGCTCCGGTACTCTTTCCTACGAGCAGTACTTC
CAIATSSGTLSYEQYF
>TRBV7-3|TRBD2|-|TRBJ2-1
TGTGCCAGCAGCAAATACATAGCGGGAGGGGTTGAGCAGTTCTTC
CASSKYIAGGVEQFF
>TRBV5-1|TRBD1|-|TRBJ2-2
TGCGCCAGCAGCCTACGGGACAGTTGGGGCACCGGGGAGCTGTTTTTT
CASSLRDSWGTGELFF
>TRBV27|-|-|TRBJ2-6
TGTGCCAGCAGTTTATTACACAGCCCAACTGGGGCCAACGTCCTGACTTTC
CASSLLHSPTGANVLTF
>TRBV19|-|-|TRBJ1-3
TGTGCCAGTAGTATATCATCCCACTCTGGAAACACCATATATTTT
CASSISSHSGNTIYF
>TRBV15|-|-|TRBJ1-1
TGTGCCACCGCAATTCAGGGAGGGTACAATATGAACACTGAAGCTTTCTTT
CATAIQGGYNMNTEAFF
>TRBV5-1|-|once|TRBJ2-7
TGCGCCAGCAGGGGACTCCTCTCCTACGAGCAGTACTTC
CASRGLLSYEQYF
>TRBV27|-|-|TRBJ2-7
TGTGCCAGCAGTCCCTTGGGGGAAGGCTACGAGCAGTACTTC
CASSPLGEGYEQYF
>TRBV30|TRBD2|-|TRBJ2-7
TGTGCCCACGACAAGGGGCTAGCGGGAGAAAGCTACGAGCAGTACTTC
CAHDKGLAGESYEQYF
>TRBV27|-|-|TRBJ2-4
TGTGCCAGCAGTTTACAGGGACAAAACATTCAGTACTTC
CASSLQGQNIQYF
>TRBV28|-|-|TRBJ1-5
TGTGCCAGCAGTTTATATCTCCAGGGGCAGCCCCAGCATTTT
CASSLYLQGQPQHF
>TRBV5-1|-|once|TRBJ2-5
TGCGCCAGCAGCTTGGTAGAGTTACAAGAGACCCAGTACTTC
CASSLVELQETQYF
>TRBV9|TRBD1|-|TRBJ1-1
TGTGCCAGCAGCGCCGGGACAGGGGTGAATCCTGAAGCTTTCTTT
CASSAGTGVNPEAFF
>TRBV7-8|TRBD2|once|TRBJ2-3
TGTGCCAGCAGCTTAGAGCCAGCGGGGTTCACAGATACGCAGTATTTT
CASSLEPAGFTDTQYF
>TRBV4-1|-|-|TRBJ2-1
TGCGCCAGCAGCCAACTTAGAGACAGATACAATGAGCAGTTCTTC
CASSQLRDRYNEQFF
>TRBV4-1|-|-|TRBJ1-4
TGCGCCAGCAGCCAAGTCGGACTGTGGGGTTATTCGGGGAGAACTAATGAAAAACTGTTTTTT
CASSQVGLWGYSGRTNEKLFF
>TRBV9|-|-|TRBJ1-4
TGTGCCAGCAGCGTAGTGGCGGCCCCAACTAATGAAAAACTGTTTTTT
CASSVVAAPTNEKLFF
>TRBV10-1|-|few|TRBJ1-1
TGCGCCAGCAGTGATACAGGTTGGCTGAACACTGAAGCTTTCTTT
CASSDTGWLNTEAFF
>TRBV27|-|-|TRBJ2-1
TGTGCCAGCAGTGACTATAGTGAGCAGTTCTTC
CASSDYSEQFF
>TRBV4-1|-|few|TRBJ2-5
TGCGCCAGCAGCCAAGCTAGCGCCCCGTGGACCCAGTACTTC
CASSQASAPWTQYF
>TRBV28|TRBD1|few|TRBJ2-7
TGTGCCAGCAGACGGACAGGGGGTGGCTCCTACGAGCAGTACTTC
CASRRTGGGSYEQYF
>TRBV10-3|TRBD2|-|TRBJ2-7
TGTGCCATCAGTGAGTCGACTAGCGGGGGCTACGAGCAGTACTTC
CAISESTSGGYEQYF
>TRBV25-1|TRBD2|-|TRBJ2-1
TGTGCCAGCAGCGCAAGACTAGCGGACGACAATGAGCAGTTCTTC
CASSARLADDNEQFF
>TRBV25-1|-|-|TRBJ1-3
TGTGCCAGCAGTGCCCCCCAAAGGAGCTCTGGAAACACCATATATTTT
CASSAPQRSSGNTIYF
>TRBV2|-|-|TRBJ2-2
TGTGCCAGCAGGTTGGGAGCGGCCGGGGAGCTGTTTTTT
CASRLGAAGELFF
>TRBV5-6|-|-|TRBJ2-4
TGTGCCAGCAGCTTCGGGTCCACCTTAGCCAAAAACATTCAGTACTTC
CASSFGSTLAKNIQYF